Shown below are 21 T cell receptor beta chains from a single sample sequenced in a study of blood T cell repertoires in COVID-19. The data were produced by immunoSEQ multiplex PCR, yet TCRdb's version contains in-frame clones alone and is incomplete. The table shows approximately 240,000 clones, with under 90% occurring only once. Sequenced input: peripheral blood. These receptors all come from a woman aged 80 or older with active or convalescent COVID-19.

The chain links TRBV4-3 to TRBJ1-5; unclear D gene. The CDR3 has 15 amino acids. V shed 8 bases and J shed 0 bases, with 14 bases lying between them. CDR1 is LGHNA and CDR2 is YSLEER in the germline V gene. The CDR3 coding sequence is TGCGCCAGCTCCGACTGGTCTTATAGCAATCAGCCCCAGCATTTT. Protein product: CASSDWSYSNQPQHF.

Only a few counts were recorded for this clone. This chain links TRBV5-3 with TRBJ1-4; 7 bases are a match to TRBD1. TRBV5-3 is an ORF, with its function uncertain. J was trimmed by 5 bases and V by 4 bases; bases with no gene match: 5. The length of the CDR3 is 14 residues. The CDR3 spells CARSQTGLNEKLFF. The CDR3 nucleotides are TGTGCCAGAAGCCAGACAGGGCTCAATGAAAAACTGTTTTTT.

The chain combines TRBV11-3 with TRBJ2-2; D may be TRBD2 (5 bases). Trimming took 6 bases from V and 4 from J, leaving 9 bases between them. The CDR3 consists of 13 residues. The V gene's germline CDR1 is SGHNT and CDR2 YENEEA. The CDR3 bases are TGTGCCAGCAGTCGGGATTCCACCGGGGAGCTGTTTTTT. As protein: CASSRDSTGELFF.

This chain uses TRBV6-5 with TRBJ2-1; D is uncertain. This CDR3 comprises 12 residues. Trimming took 6 bases from V and 4 from J, leaving 7 bases between them. Germline-derived CDR1 and CDR2 are MNHEY and SVGAGI. CDR3: CASSGGYNEQFF. As DNA, the CDR3 is TGTGCCAGCAGCGGTGGTTACAATGAGCAGTTCTTC.

The chain carries TRBV5-6 and TRBJ2-3; 14 bases map to TRBD2. Losses at the gene ends were 3 bases for V and 3 bases for J; bases not matched to a gene: 6. This CDR3 contains 17 residues. CDR1 is SGHDT and CDR2 is YYEEEE in the germline V gene. Here the CDR3 reads CASSSGTSGSRTDTQYF. The CDR3 bases are TGTGCCAGCAGCTCGGGGACTAGCGGGAGTAGAACAGATACGCAGTATTTT.

V and J are TRBV19 and TRBJ2-3, with 11 bases aligning to TRBD2. CDR3 length: 17 amino acids. Germline V gene sequence: CDR1 LNHDA, CDR2 SQIVND (reference sequence). The J segment lost 2 bases and the V segment lost 3 bases, leaving 7 bases of the junction unmatched. The CDR3 bases are TGTGCCAGTAGTATGGGTAGCGGGAGGGCCGTCACAGATACGCAGTATTTT. Encoded protein: CASSMGSGRAVTDTQYF. Based on the CDR3 plus reference TRBV19 and TRBJ2-3, the full variable domain is DGGITQSPKYLFRKEGQNVTLSCEQNLNHDAMYWYRQDPGQGLRLIYYSQIVNDFQKGDIAEGYSVSREKKESFPLTVTSAQKNPTAFYLCASSMGSGRAVTDTQYFGPGTRLTVL.

The rearrangement joins TRBV3-1 (or the pseudogene TRBV3-2) to TRBJ1-5; D remains unclear. Trimming took 4 bases from V and 2 from J, leaving 12 bases between them. CDR3 length: 15 amino acids. CDR1 LGHDT and CDR2 YNNKEL come from the germline V gene (reference sequence). CDR3 protein: CASSLDAGGNQPQHF. The CDR3 nucleotides read TGTGCCAGCAGCCTTGATGCGGGAGGCAATCAGCCCCAGCATTTT.

The gene calls are TRBV6-2 or TRBV6-3 and TRBJ2-5, with a tentative D call TRBD1 (6 bases). The CDR3 extends over 12 amino acids. Germline CDR1 and CDR2: MNHEY and SVGEGT. Trimming removed 5 bases from V and 6 bases from J, with 10 bases in between. The CDR3 nucleotides read TGTGCCAGCAGTAACAGGGTCCAGACCCAGTACTTC. Amino acid sequence: CASSNRVQTQYF.

CDR3 sequence (DNA): TGCGCCAGCCTAAACGGCCTAGCCGGAAGGGAGCAGTTCTTC. Residues: CASLNGLAGREQFF. This chain connects TRBV23-1 to TRBJ2-1; the D gene is possibly TRBD2 (5 bases). TRBV23-1 is known as an ORF, though its function is uncertain. This CDR3 region has 14 residues. V was trimmed by 8 bases and J by 10 bases, leaving 21 bases between them.

This chain connects TRBV29-1 to TRBJ1-2, with 7 positions matching TRBD1. The V gene end was trimmed by 6 bases and the J gene end by 0 bases; junction bases not matched to a gene: 7. This CDR3 contains 14 residues. Germline-derived CDR1 and CDR2 are SQVTM and ANQGSEA. The CDR3 here is CSVVTGSTNYGYTF. The CDR3 coding sequence is TGCAGCGTGGTGACAGGGAGTACTAACTATGGCTACACCTTC. The entire variable domain, with the rest obtained from reference TRBV29-1 and TRBJ1-2, is as follows: SAVISQKPSRDICQRGTSLTIQCQVDSQVTMMFWYRQQPGQSLTLIATANQGSEATYESGFVIDKFPISRPNLTFSTLTVSNMSPEDSSIYLCSVVTGSTNYGYTFGSGTRLTVV.

CDR3 coding DNA: TGTGCCAGCAGTTACGGGACTAGCGGGAGTATTCAGTACTTC. Translated, it gives CASSYGTSGSIQYF. This sequence joins TRBV6-5 and TRBJ2-4; 14 bases fit TRBD2. V gave up 2 bases and J gave up 10 bases; unmatched junction bases: 1. The germline V gene encodes CDR1 MNHEY and CDR2 SVGAGI. The CDR3 sequence is 14 residues long.

V is TRBV27 and J is TRBJ2-2; perhaps TRBD2 as D (5 bases). Deletions cut 6 bases from V and 7 bases from J, with 15 bases between. CDR1 MNHEY and CDR2 SMNVEV come from the germline V gene (reference sequence). The CDR3 covers 14 residues. The CDR3 region has the DNA TGTGCCAGCAGAGTACAGCGGACCAGCGGGGAGCTGTTTTTT. This encodes CASRVQRTSGELFF.

The rearrangement joins TRBV6-6 to TRBJ1-5, with 9 bases fitting TRBD1. Trimming cost V 6 bases and J 3 bases; bases outside gene matches: 6. The CDR3 spans 15 residues. CDR1 and CDR2 from the germline V gene are MNHNY and SVGAGI (reference sequence). CDR3 sequence (DNA): TGTGCCAGCAGGGAGACAGGGGGGAACAATCAGCCCCAGCATTTT. This encodes CASRETGGNNQPQHF.

This clone was counted only a few times. The chain employs TRBV10-3 and TRBJ1-1; D perhaps matches TRBD1 (6 bases). The CDR3 totals 14 residues. CDR1 ENHRY and CDR2 SYGVKD come from the germline V gene. V dropped 4 bases and J dropped 4 bases, with 13 bases sitting between them. The CDR3 region is CAISVNKGGTEAFF. CDR3 DNA sequence: TGTGCCATCAGTGTTAACAAAGGGGGCACTGAAGCTTTCTTT.

The genes are TRBV14 and TRBJ2-7; 13 bases agree with TRBD2. Trimming cost V 4 bases and J 7 bases; bases outside gene matches: 10. The CDR3 has 16 residues. The V gene's germline CDR1 is SGHDN and CDR2 FVKESK. The chain's CDR3 is CASSRQRTSGGEEQYF. CDR3 in DNA: TGTGCCAGCAGCCGCCAGCGGACTAGCGGGGGCGAAGAGCAGTACTTC.

The count of this clone is one. The sample has other DNA sequences that encode this CDR3 too. The chain uses TRBV7-2 and TRBJ1-1; D is ambiguous. There are 14 residues in the CDR3. With 0 bases removed from V and 2 bases from J, the gap between germline ends came to 7 bases. Germline assignment: CDR1 SGHTA and CDR2 FQGNSA. DNA of the CDR3: TGTGCCAGCAGCTTAGCCGGGGTCAACACTGAAGCTTTCTTT. Translation gives CASSLAGVNTEAFF.

The J gene is TRBJ1-1, the V gene TRBV30, with TRBD1 identical over 7 bases. The CDR3 is made up of 14 amino acids. The germline CDR1 and CDR2 sequences are GTSNPN and SVGIG (reference sequence). Trimming cost V 0 bases and J 5 bases; bases outside gene matches: 6. CDR3 sequence reads: CAWSVRRGRTEAFF. In DNA form, the CDR3 reads TGTGCCTGGAGTGTAAGGAGGGGGCGGACTGAAGCTTTCTTT.

This clone appeared a single time. J is TRBJ2-3 and V is TRBV24-1; 11 bases fit TRBD2. The CDR3 loop spans 17 amino acids. CDR1 and CDR2 (germline): KGHDR, SFDVKD. J was trimmed by 0 bases and V by 4 bases; bases with no gene match: 5. As DNA, the CDR3 is TGTGCCACCAGTGACCCGGGACTAGCGGATAGCACAGATACGCAGTATTTT. Its translation: CATSDPGLADSTDTQYF.

The chain recombines TRBV12-3 or TRBV12-4 with TRBJ2-7; D call uncertain. The CDR3 totals 12 residues. V was cut by 6 bases and J by 2 bases, with 8 bases left in between. CDR3 residues: CASRQRTYEQYF. The DNA for the CDR3 is TGTGCCAGCAGGCAGAGGACCTACGAGCAGTACTTC.

The chain couples TRBV29-1 to TRBJ2-5, with TRBD2 identical over 9 bases. The germline V gene encodes CDR1 SQVTM and CDR2 ANQGSEA. The CDR3 runs to 12 residues. V shed 5 bases, J shed 9 bases, and the junction held 7 bases outside the gene matches. Here the CDR3 reads CSVRRAGGAQYF. The CDR3 nucleotides read TGCAGCGTTCGAAGGGCGGGAGGGGCCCAGTACTTC.

The rearrangement uses TRBV29-1 and TRBJ2-7, with 8 bases aligning to TRBD1. The CDR3 consists of 17 residues. The germline gives CDR1 SQVTM, CDR2 ANQGSEA. With V trimmed by 1 base and J by 2 bases, 13 bases remained unmatched. The CDR3 spells CSVEGYDRDRSAYEQYF. CDR3 sequence (DNA): TGCAGCGTTGAAGGCTACGACCGGGACAGGAGTGCCTACGAGCAGTACTTC.